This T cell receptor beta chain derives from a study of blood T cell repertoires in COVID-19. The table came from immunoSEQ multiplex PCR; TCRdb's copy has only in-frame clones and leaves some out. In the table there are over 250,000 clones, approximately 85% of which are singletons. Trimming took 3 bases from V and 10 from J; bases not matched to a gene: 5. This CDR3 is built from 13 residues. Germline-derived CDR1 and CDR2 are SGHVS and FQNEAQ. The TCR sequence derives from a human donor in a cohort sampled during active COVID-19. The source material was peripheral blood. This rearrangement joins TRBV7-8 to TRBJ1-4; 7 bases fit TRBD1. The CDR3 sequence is CASSLGTVGKLFF. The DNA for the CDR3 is TGTGCCAGCAGCTTGGGGACAGTCGGAAAACTGTTTTTT.